This T cell receptor beta chain was sequenced in a study of OX40 agonist ivuxolimab in advanced cancers. Overall study: Ivuxolimab, an agonistic anti-OX40 (CD134) antibody, was given to patients. Regarding the study as a whole: With doses of 0.1 to 3.0 mg/kg, CD4+ and CD8+ blood T cells had undergone clonal expansion by week 6.

This clone has only a few counts. The antigen is not known. Per the germline V gene, CDR1 is LNHDA and CDR2 is SQIVND (reference sequence). The CDR3 is 14 residues long. V lost 3 bases, J lost 2 bases, and 11 bases lay in between. Profiling relied on immunoSEQ multiplex PCR, and the TCRdb table lists in-frame clones only, not all of them. Among approximately 64,000 clones listed, approximately 86% were seen once. The receptor was isolated from an adult with an advanced solid tumor such as melanoma, head and neck, liver or kidney cancer. The specimen comprised CD4+ or CD8+ T cells sorted from blood, sampled in a trial of the OX40 agonist ivuxolimab. The chain joins TRBV19 to TRBJ2-7; D gene unclear. The CDR3 DNA reads as TGTGCCAGTAGTATTTCTGCGAATGCCTACGAGCAGTACTTC. Amino acid sequence: CASSISANAYEQYF. The full variable domain, rest sourced from reference TRBV19 and TRBJ2-7, is DGGITQSPKYLFRKEGQNVTLSCEQNLNHDAMYWYRQDPGQGLRLIYYSQIVNDFQKGDIAEGYSVSREKKESFPLTVTSAQKNPTAFYLCASSISANAYEQYFGPGTRLTVT.